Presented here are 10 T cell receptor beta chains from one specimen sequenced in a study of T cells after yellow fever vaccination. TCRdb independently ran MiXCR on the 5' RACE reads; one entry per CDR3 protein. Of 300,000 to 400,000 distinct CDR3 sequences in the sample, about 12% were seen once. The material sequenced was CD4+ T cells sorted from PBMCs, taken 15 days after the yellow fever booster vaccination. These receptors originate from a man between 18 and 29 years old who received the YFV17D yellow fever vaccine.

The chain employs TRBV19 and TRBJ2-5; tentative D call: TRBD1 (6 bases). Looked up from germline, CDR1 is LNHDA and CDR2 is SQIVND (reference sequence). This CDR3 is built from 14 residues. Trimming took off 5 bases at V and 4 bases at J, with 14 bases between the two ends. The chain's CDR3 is CASSVVQGGETQYF. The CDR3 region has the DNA TGTGCCAGTAGTGTAGTACAGGGTGGAGAGACCCAGTACTTC. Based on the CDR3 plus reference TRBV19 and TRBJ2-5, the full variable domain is DGGITQSPKYLFRKEGQNVTLSCEQNLNHDAMYWYRQDPGQGLRLIYYSQIVNDFQKGDIAEGYSVSREKKESFPLTVTSAQKNPTAFYLCASSVVQGGETQYFGPGTRLLVL.

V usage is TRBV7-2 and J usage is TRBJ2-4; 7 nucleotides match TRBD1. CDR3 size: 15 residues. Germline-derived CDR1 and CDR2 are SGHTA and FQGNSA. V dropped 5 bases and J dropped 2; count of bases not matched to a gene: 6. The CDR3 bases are TGTGCCAGCAGCCTAGGGGGCAGTACCAAAAACATTCAGTACTTC. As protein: CASSLGGSTKNIQYF.

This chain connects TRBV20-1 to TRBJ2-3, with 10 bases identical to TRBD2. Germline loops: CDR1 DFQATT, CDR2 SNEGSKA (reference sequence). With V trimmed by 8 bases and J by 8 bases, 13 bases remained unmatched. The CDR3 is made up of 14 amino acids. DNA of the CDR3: TGCAGTAAACAAGCTAGCGGGGGTATTGGTACGCAGTATTTT. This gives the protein CSKQASGGIGTQYF.

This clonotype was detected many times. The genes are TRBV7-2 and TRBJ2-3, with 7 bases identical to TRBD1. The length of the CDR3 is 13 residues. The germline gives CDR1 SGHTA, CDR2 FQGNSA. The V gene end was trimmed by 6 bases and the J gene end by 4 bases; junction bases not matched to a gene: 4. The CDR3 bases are TGTGCCAGCAGGCCCACAGGGGCAGATACGCAGTATTTT. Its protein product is CASRPTGADTQYF.

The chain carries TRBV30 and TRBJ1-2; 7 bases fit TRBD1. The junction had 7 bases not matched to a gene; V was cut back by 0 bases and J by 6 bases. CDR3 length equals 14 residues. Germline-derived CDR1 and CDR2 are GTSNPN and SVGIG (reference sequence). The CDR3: CAWSVQGPNDGYTF. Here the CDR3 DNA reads TGTGCCTGGAGTGTACAGGGGCCGAATGATGGCTACACCTTC.

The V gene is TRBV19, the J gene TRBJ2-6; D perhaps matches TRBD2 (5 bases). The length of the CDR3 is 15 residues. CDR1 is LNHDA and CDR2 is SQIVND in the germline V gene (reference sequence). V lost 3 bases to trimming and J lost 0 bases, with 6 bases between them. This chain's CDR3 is CASSIGVSGANVLTF. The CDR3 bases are TGTGCCAGTAGTATCGGGGTCTCTGGGGCCAACGTCCTGACTTTC.

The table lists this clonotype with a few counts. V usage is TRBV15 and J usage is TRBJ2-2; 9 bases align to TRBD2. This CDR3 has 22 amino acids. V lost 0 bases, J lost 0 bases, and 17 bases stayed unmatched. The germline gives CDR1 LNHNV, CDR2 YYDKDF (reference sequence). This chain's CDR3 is CATSRDLFRVRASGANTGELFF. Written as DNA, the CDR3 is TGTGCCACCAGCAGAGATTTGTTCAGGGTTCGGGCTAGCGGGGCGAACACCGGGGAGCTGTTTTTT.

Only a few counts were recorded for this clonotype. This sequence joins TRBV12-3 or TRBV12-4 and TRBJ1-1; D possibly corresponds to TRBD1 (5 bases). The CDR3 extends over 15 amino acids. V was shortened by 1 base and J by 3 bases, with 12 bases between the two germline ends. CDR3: CASSLGDRRDTEAFF. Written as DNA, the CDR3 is TGTGCCAGCAGTTTAGGGGACCGCCGGGACACTGAAGCTTTCTTT.

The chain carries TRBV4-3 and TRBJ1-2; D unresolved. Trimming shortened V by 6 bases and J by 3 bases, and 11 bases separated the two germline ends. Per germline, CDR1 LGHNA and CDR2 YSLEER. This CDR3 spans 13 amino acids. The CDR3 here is CASRHTGDYGYTF. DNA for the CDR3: TGCGCCAGCAGGCACACCGGGGACTATGGCTACACCTTC.

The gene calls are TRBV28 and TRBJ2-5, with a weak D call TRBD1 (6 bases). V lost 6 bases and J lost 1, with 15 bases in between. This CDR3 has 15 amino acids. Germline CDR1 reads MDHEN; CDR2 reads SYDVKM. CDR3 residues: CASSRRGVSQETQYF. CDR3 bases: TGTGCCAGCAGCCGCAGGGGTGTGTCCCAAGAGACCCAGTACTTC. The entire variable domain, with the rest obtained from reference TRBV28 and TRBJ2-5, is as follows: DVKVTQSSRYLVKRTGEKVFLECVQDMDHENMFWYRQDPGLGLRLIYFSYDVKMKEKGDIPEGYSVSREKKERFSLILESASTNQTSMYLCASSRRGVSQETQYFGPGTRLLVL.